This T cell receptor beta chain derives from a study of control samples from healthy donors and cancer patients. The germline CDR1 and CDR2 sequences are LNHDA and SQIVND (reference sequence). The V end was cut by 3 bases, the J end by 5 bases, with 20 bases between. The CDR3 loop spans 16 amino acids. The protocol was immunoSEQ multiplex PCR, while the TCRdb copy is restricted to in-frame clones and leaves out a portion. The data contain about 45,000 clones, 91% of them singletons. The clonotype comes from a woman in her thirties or forties with head and neck cancer. The sequencing input was PBMCs. The chain has TRBV19 and TRBJ2-7; D perhaps matches TRBD2 (7 bases). CDR3 sequence reads: CASSMGAGGALNEQYF. CDR3 DNA sequence: TGTGCCAGTAGTATGGGGGCTGGGGGGGCGCTAAACGAGCAGTACTTC.